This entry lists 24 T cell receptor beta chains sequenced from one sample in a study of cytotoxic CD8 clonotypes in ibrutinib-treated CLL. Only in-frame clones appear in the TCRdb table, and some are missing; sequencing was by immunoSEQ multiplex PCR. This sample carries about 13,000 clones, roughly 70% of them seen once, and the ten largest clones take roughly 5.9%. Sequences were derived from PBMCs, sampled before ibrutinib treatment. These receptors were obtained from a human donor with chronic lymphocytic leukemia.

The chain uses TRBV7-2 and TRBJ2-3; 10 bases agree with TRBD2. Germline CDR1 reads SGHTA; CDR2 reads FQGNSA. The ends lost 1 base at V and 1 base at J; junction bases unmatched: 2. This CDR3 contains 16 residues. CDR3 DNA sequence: TGTGCCAGCAGCTTAGGGCTAGCGGGAGGCACAGATACGCAGTATTTT. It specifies CASSLGLAGGTDTQYF.

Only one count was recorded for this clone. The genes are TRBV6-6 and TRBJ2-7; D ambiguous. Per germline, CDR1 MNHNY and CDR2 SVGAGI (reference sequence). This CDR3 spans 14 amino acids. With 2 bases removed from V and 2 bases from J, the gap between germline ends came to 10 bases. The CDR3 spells CASSYRTTTYEQYF. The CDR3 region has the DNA TGTGCCAGCAGTTACCGGACCACCACCTACGAGCAGTACTTC.

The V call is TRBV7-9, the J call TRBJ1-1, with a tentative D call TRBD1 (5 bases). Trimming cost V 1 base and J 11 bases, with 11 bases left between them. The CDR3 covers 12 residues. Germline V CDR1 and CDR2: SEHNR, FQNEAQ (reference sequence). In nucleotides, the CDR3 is TGTGCCAGCAGCTTAGGCCCGGGACCGGCTTTCTTT. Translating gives CASSLGPGPAFF.

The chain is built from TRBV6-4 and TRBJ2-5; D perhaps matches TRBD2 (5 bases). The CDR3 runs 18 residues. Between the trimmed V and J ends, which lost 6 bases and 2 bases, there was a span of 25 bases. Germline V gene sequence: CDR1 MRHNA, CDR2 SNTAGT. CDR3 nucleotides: TGTGCCAGCAGGTGCGCCCCGGCCACTAGTCCACCACAAGAGACCCAGTACTTC. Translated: CASRCAPATSPPQETQYF.

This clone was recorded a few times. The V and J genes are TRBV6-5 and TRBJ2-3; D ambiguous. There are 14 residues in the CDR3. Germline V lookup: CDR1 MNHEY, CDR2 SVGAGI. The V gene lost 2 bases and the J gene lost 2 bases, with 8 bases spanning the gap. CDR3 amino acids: CASSYGVNTDTQYF. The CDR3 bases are TGTGCCAGCAGTTACGGGGTAAACACAGATACGCAGTATTTT.

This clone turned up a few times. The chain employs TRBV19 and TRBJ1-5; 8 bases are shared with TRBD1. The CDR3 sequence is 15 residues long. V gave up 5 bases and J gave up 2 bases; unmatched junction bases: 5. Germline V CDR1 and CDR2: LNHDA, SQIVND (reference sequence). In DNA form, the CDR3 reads TGTGCCAGTAGTGGCCCGACAGGGGGCAATCAGCCCCAGCATTTT. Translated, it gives CASSGPTGGNQPQHF.

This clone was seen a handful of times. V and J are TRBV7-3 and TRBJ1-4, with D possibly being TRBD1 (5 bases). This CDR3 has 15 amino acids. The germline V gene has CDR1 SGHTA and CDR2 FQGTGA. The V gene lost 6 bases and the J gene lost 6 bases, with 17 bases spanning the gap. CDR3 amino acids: CASSLTGARDEKLFF. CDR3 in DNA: TGTGCCAGCAGTCTTACCGGGGCGAGGGATGAAAAACTGTTTTTT.

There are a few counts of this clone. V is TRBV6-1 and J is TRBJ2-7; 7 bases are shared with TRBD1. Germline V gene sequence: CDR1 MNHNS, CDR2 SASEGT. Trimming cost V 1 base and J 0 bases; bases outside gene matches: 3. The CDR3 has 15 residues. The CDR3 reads CASSEEGASSYEQYF. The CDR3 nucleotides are TGTGCCAGCAGTGAAGAGGGGGCCTCCTCCTACGAGCAGTACTTC.

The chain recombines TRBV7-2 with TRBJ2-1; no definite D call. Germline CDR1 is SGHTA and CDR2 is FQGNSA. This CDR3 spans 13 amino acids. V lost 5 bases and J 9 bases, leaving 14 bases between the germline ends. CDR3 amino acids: CASSPTTVGEQFF. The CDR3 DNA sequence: TGTGCCAGCAGCCCTACCACAGTTGGTGAGCAGTTCTTC.

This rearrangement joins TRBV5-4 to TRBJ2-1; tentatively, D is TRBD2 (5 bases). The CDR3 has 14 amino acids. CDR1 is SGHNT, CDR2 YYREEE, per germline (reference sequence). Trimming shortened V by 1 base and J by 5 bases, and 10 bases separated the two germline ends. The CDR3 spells CASSLFGGHNEQFF. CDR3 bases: TGTGCCAGCAGCTTGTTTGGAGGCCACAATGAGCAGTTCTTC.

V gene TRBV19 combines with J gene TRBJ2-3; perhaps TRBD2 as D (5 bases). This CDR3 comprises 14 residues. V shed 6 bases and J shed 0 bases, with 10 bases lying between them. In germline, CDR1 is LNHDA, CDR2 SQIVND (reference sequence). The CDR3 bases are TGTGCCAGTAGGGCGGGCCAAAGCACAGATACGCAGTATTTT. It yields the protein CASRAGQSTDTQYF.

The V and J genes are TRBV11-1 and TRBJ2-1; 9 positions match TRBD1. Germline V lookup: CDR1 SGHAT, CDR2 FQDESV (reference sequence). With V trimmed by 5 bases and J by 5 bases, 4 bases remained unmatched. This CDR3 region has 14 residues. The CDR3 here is CASSTRQGDNEQFF. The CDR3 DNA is TGTGCCAGCAGCACCCGACAGGGGGACAATGAGCAGTTCTTC.

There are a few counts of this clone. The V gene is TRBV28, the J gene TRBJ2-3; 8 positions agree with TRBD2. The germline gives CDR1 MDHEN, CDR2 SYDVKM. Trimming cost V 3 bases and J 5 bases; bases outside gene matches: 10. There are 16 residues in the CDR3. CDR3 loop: CASSFPTSGRVDTQYF. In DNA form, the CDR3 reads TGTGCCAGCAGTTTCCCCACCAGCGGGAGAGTAGATACGCAGTATTTT. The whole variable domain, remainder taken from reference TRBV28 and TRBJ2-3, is DVKVTQSSRYLVKRTGEKVFLECVQDMDHENMFWYRQDPGLGLRLIYFSYDVKMKEKGDIPEGYSVSREKKERFSLILESASTNQTSMYLCASSFPTSGRVDTQYFGPGTRLTVL.

The CDR3 sequence is CASPRQGCFVGELFF. The CDR3 nucleotides read TGTGCCAGCCCCCGACAGGGGTGTTTTGTCGGGGAGCTGTTTTTT. The rearrangement links TRBV27 to TRBJ2-2, with 8 bases aligning to TRBD1. The CDR3 consists of 15 residues. CDR1 MNHEY and CDR2 SMNVEV come from the germline V gene (reference sequence). J lost 7 bases, V lost 8 bases, and 12 bases had no gene match.

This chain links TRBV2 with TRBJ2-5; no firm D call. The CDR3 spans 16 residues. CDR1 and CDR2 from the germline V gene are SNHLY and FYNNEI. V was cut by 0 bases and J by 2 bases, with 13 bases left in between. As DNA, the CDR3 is TGTGCCAGCAGTGAAGCGGCGGCGGCAACACAAGAGACCCAGTACTTC. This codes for CASSEAAAATQETQYF.

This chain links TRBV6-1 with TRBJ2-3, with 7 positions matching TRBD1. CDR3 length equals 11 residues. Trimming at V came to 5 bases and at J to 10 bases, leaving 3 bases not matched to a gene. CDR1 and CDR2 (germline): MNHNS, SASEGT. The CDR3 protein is CASSSTGPQYF. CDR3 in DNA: TGTGCCAGCAGTTCGACAGGGCCGCAGTATTTT.

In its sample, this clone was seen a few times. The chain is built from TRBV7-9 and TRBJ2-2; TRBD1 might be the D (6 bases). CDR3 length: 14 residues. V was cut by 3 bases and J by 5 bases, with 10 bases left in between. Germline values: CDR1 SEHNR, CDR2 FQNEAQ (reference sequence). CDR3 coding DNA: TGTGCCAGCAGCTTGGGGGCATATACCGGGGAGCTGTTTTTT. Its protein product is CASSLGAYTGELFF.

For the CDR3, the DNA is TGTGCCAGTAGTAACCACAGGGCTGGGGCCAACGTCCTGACTTTC. As protein: CASSNHRAGANVLTF. This chain links TRBV19 with TRBJ2-6; tentatively, D is TRBD1 (6 bases). V was shortened by 4 bases and J by 2 bases, with 9 bases between the two germline ends. The CDR3 is 15 amino acids. CDR1 and CDR2 from the germline V gene are LNHDA and SQIVND (reference sequence).

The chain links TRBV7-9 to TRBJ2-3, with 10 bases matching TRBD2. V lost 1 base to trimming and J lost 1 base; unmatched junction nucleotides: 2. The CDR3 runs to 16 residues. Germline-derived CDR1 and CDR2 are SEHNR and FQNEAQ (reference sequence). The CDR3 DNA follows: TGTGCCAGCAGCTTAGGGCTAGCGGGAGGCACAGATACGCAGTATTTT. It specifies CASSLGLAGGTDTQYF.

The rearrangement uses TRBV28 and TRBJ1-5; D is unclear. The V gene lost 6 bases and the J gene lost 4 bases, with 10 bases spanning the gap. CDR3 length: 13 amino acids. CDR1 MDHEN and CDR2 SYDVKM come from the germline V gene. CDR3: CASSPRGNQPQHF. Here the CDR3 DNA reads TGTGCCAGCAGCCCCCGAGGAAATCAGCCCCAGCATTTT.

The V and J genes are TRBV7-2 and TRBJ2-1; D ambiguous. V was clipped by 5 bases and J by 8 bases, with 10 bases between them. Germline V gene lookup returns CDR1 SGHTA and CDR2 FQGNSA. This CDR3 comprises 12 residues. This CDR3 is CASSLVGYEQFF. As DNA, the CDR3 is TGTGCCAGCAGCCTGGTGGGCTATGAGCAGTTCTTC.

The CDR3, as DNA: TGTGCCAGTAGCACCCGGGACGCTAACTATGGCTACACCTTC. Its protein is CASSTRDANYGYTF. This chain joins TRBV19 and TRBJ1-2, with D perhaps TRBD1 (5 bases). Trimming cost V 6 bases and J 0 bases, with 11 bases left between them. Germline V gene data show CDR1 as LNHDA and CDR2 as SQIVND (reference sequence). The CDR3 is 14 residues long.

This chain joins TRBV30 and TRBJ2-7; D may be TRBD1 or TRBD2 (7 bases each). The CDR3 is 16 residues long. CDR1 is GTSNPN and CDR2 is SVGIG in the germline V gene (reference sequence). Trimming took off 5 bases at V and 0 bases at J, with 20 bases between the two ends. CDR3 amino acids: CAWPRGGDRLSYEQYF. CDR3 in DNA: TGTGCCTGGCCCAGGGGGGGGGACCGACTCTCCTACGAGCAGTACTTC.

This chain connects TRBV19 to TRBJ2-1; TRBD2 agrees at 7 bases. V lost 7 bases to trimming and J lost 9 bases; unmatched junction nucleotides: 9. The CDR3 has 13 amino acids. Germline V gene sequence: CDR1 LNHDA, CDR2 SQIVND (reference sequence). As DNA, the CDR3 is TGTGCCAGTATGGGGGGGAGAATGGGTGAGCAGTTCTTC. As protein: CASMGGRMGEQFF.